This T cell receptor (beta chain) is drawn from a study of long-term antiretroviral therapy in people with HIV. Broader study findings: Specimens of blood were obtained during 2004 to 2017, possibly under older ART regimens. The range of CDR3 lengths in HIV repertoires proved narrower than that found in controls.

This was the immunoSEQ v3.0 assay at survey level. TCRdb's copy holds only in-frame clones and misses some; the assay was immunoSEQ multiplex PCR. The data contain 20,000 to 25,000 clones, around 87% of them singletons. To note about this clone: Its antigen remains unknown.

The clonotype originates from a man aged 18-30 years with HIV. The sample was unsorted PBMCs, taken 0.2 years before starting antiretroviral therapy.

In nucleotides, the CDR3 is TGTGCCAGCACTCAGGGTACGGGGGAGCAGTACTTC. It specifies CASTQGTGEQYF. The V call is TRBV6-1, the J call TRBJ2-7, with D perhaps matching TRBD1 or TRBD2 (5 bases each). The V gene's germline CDR1 is MNHNS and CDR2 SASEGT. Trimming pared 7 bases from V and 7 bases from J, leaving 14 bases between. The CDR3 loop spans 12 amino acids.